This T cell receptor beta chain was sequenced for a study of OX40 agonist ivuxolimab in advanced cancers. Study-wide context: Ivuxolimab was an agonistic, fully human IgG2 monoclonal antibody directed against OX40 (CD134), a costimulatory receptor. Patients were allowed to have had prior anti-PD-1, anti-PD-L1 or anti-CTLA-4 therapy, and less than 45% of the dose-escalation patients had previously received checkpoint inhibitors. The purpose of peripheral TCRbeta sequencing was to test whether ivuxolimab changed TCR sequence diversity and led to clonal T-cell expansion. Partial responses occurred in three dose-escalation patients, of whom one had hepatocellular carcinoma and two had cutaneous melanoma. The paper describes the monotherapy dose-escalation part (N = 52 patients) of the phase I trial of ivuxolimab. Of the 50 to 55 dose-escalation patients, hepatocellular carcinoma was present in about 19, melanoma in approximately 15, renal cell carcinoma in 9 and head and neck cancer in 9. In the dose-escalation cohort, approximately 83% of patients were male, and the mean age was roughly 60 years with a range of roughly 23 to 79. Intravenous ivuxolimab was administered to patients every 2 weeks at six dose levels: 0.01, 0.1, 0.3, 1.5, 3 and 10 mg/kg. On the study overall, not on this receptor specifically: In the 0.1-3.0 mg/kg groups, partial responders were among the patients with the lowest normalized peripheral clonal expansion, particularly in CD8+ T cells. Low levels of normalized T-cell clonal expansion were also shown by some nonresponding patients. The antigen specificity of the peripheral T cells that underwent clonal expansion was not determined. After ivuxolimab, more expanded clones were found on average in CD8+ T cells than in CD4+ T cells. At doses of 0.1 to 3.0 mg/kg, clonal expansion of both CD4+ and CD8+ blood T cells was observed from baseline to week 6.

A word on this clone: The antigen it binds to is not known. Per-base qualities were not stored, and no clone one base away is much larger.

V drops 1 base and J drops 0 bases, leaving 8 bases in between. According to the germline V gene, CDR1 reads SGHRS and CDR2 reads YFSETQ. From the cysteine up to the phenylalanine, the CDR3 has a length of 15 residues. CDR3 DNA is the only sequence kept; it has 45 bases, read in frame from the first base. Genomic DNA was extracted from sorted cells for sequencing of the TCRbeta CDR3 region. The immunoSEQ Assay was used to sequence the TCRbeta CDR3 regions. TCRdb obtained this table from immuneACCESS and retained in-frame rearrangements with V and J assigned. These tables miss some clones; where compared with another copy, unresolved V genes account for less than half of the shortfall, and the remainder is unexplained. The sample has 50,000 to 55,000 clones on record, around nine tenths of them singletons. The top ten clonotypes cover approximately 1.5% of the sample. The trial excluded patients who had a history of autoimmune disease or were on systemic immunosuppression. Peripheral blood for TCR sequencing was collected from all dose cohorts at baseline, on cycle 4 day 1, and on cycle 7 day 1. The samples were taken from a phase I, first-in-human, multicenter, open-label dose-escalation trial of ivuxolimab. The trial enrolled adults with locally advanced or metastatic head and neck squamous cell, hepatocellular, melanoma or renal cell carcinoma. CD4+ and CD8+ T cells were sorted separately from peripheral blood before TCR sequencing.

Recombination connected TRBV5-1 to TRBJ2-1; the D gene is perhaps TRBD1, on 6 matching bases. The sequence derives from an adult with an advanced solid tumor such as melanoma, head and neck, liver or kidney cancer. The sample in question was CD4+ or CD8+ T cells sorted from blood, obtained in a trial of the OX40 agonist ivuxolimab. The sequenced DNA: TGCGCCAGCAGCTTGACAGGGACCTCCTACAATGAGCAGTTCTTC. Its amino acids are CASSLTGTSYNEQFF.